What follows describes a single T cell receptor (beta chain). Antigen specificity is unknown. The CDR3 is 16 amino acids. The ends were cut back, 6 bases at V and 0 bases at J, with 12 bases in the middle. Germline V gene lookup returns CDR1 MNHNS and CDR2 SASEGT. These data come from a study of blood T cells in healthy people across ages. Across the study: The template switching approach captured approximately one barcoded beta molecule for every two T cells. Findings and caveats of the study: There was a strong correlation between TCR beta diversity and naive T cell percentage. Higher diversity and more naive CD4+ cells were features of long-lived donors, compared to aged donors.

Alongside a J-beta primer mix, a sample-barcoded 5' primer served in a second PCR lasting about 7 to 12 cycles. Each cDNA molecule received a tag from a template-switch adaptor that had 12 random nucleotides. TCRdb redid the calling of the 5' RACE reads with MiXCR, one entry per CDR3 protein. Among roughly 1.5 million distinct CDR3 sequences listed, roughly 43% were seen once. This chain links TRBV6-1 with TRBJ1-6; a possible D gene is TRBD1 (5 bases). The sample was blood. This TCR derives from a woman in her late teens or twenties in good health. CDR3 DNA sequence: TGTGCCAGCAGAGAGGGGAGGAGCTCCTATAATTCACCCCTCCACTTT. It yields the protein CASREGRSSYNSPLHF.